This TCR beta chain was captured by sequencing in a study of siplizumab effects on memory and regulatory T cells (dated by TCRdb to about 2019). Background on the whole study: The study looked at the effect of siplizumab, an anti-CD2 antibody, on alloreactive T-cell subsets in allogeneic mixed lymphocyte reactions made from human PBMCs. Broader findings and caveats from the paper: A naive or memory phenotype could not be assigned to roughly 75-95% of proliferating CD4+ or CD8+ clones. Greater diversity appeared to be present in unstimulated naive T cells than in memory T cells, and a substantial contribution to the alloresponse seemed to be made by naive cells. Among mappable alloreactive CD4+ clones, an average Treg-derived fraction of 68.8% was observed with siplizumab, compared with roughly 27% in control reactions. Sequences below about 10^-5 frequency were poorly captured, so only a minor fraction of alloreactive clones could be mapped to unstimulated subsets. No functional confirmation was obtained for the suppressive function of proliferating Tregs from siplizumab cultures. Siplizumab significantly reduced the cumulative frequency of alloreactive sequences traceable to unstimulated CD4+ memory T cells.

The library was prepared using the immunoSEQ multiplex PCR assay. Each sample had 85,000 to 100,000 TCR templates assayed by the deep sequencing platform. Genomic DNA extracted from sorted T cells was used for TCRbeta CDR3 sequencing. In the authors' own workflow: The R programming language was used for clonal analysis of the TCRbeta CDR3 data. Comparing unstimulated samples against CFSE-low samples taken after the reaction was how alloreactive CD4+ and CD8+ clones were defined. Alloreactive CD4+ clones were assigned to regulatory or non-regulatory origin by matching sequences to sorted unstimulated Treg and non-Treg repertoires. TCRdb provides this immuneACCESS table in a form limited to in-frame rearrangements. Some clones are lacking; in checked studies, under half of them reflect an unresolved V gene, and why the rest are absent is not known. That table furnishes V, J and clone size, whereas the DNA furnished D and trimming. For this sample the table gives about 100,000 clones, of which around 90% were detected only once. The ten largest clones take up 0.55% to 0.85% of the sample.

The CDR3 runs 17 amino acids, cysteine and phenylalanine included. The entry retains the CDR3 DNA only, 51 bases that are in frame from base 1. The germline V gene supplies CDR1 MDHEN and CDR2 SYDVKM. V and J lose 7 bases and 0 bases, and a span of 19 bases separates them. In regard to this clone: Its specific antigen is unknown. Base-call qualities are not available, and no considerably larger clone is one nucleotide away.

Sorted unstimulated T cells, along with proliferating T cells recovered from mixed lymphocyte reactions, underwent TCRbeta CDR3 sequencing. Fresh whole blood from about 11 HLA-typed healthy donors was used as the source from which PBMCs were isolated. Unstimulated CD4+ regulatory T cells were FACS-sorted to map the origin of alloreactive clones. The rearrangement combines TRBV28 with TRBJ1-3, with TRBD1 tentatively as D gene (5 bases match). The sequence came from a human donor in good health. The sequencing sample was made of Tregs sorted from blood. The CDR3 protein: CASNPRGETFSGNTIYF. The DNA is TGTGCCAGCAACCCCCGGGGGGAAACCTTCTCTGGAAACACCATATATTTT.